The 7 T cell receptor beta chains below were found in one sample sequenced in a study of blood T cell repertoires in COVID-19. Libraries were prepared by immunoSEQ multiplex PCR; TCRdb keeps only in-frame clonotypes and omits some of them. The sample shows 160,000 or so clones, about 90% of them seen only once. The sample comprised peripheral blood. The receptors here all came from a man in his 60s with acute or convalescent COVID-19.

This chain uses TRBV7-2 with TRBJ2-4; D may be TRBD2 (7 bases). The CDR3 has 15 amino acids. Trimming cost V 0 bases and J 9 bases, with 15 bases left between them. Germline V gene data show CDR1 as SGHTA and CDR2 as FQGNSA. The CDR3, as DNA: TGTGCCAGCAGCTTAGCGGGGGGGCGTGAGGGCATTCAGTACTTC. Translating it yields CASSLAGGREGIQYF.

V gene TRBV12-3 or TRBV12-4 combines with J gene TRBJ1-4; D gene unclear. Deletions cut 5 bases from V and 5 bases from J, with 6 bases between. This CDR3 is built from 12 residues. The CDR3 loop is CASSEINEKLFF. For the CDR3, the DNA is TGTGCCAGCAGTGAGATCAATGAAAAACTGTTTTTT.

V gene TRBV15 combines with J gene TRBJ2-1, with D maybe TRBD1 (5 bases). V gave up 5 bases and J gave up 4 bases, with 9 bases separating them. The CDR3 totals 13 residues. Germline V CDR1 and CDR2: LNHNV, YYDKDF (reference sequence). CDR3 nucleotide sequence: TGTGCCACCAGCGGACGACAGTACAATGAGCAGTTCTTC. It yields the protein CATSGRQYNEQFF. Looking up the rest from reference TRBV15 and TRBJ2-1 gives the full variable domain: DAMVIQNPRYQVTQFGKPVTLSCSQTLNHNVMYWYQQKSSQAPKLLFHYYDKDFNNEADTPDNFQSRRPNTSFCFLDIRSPGLGDTAMYLCATSGRQYNEQFFGPGTRLTVL.

CDR3 bases: TGTGCCTGGAGTGTGGGCCAAAGCTCACCCCTCCACTTT. It is translated as CAWSVGQSSPLHF. This chain joins TRBV30 and TRBJ1-6, with D uncertain. The CDR3 consists of 13 residues. Germline CDR1 and CDR2: GTSNPN and SVGIG (reference sequence). The V end lost 0 bases, the J end lost 10 bases, and 10 bases lay between the germline ends.

This clone showed up just a few times. V is TRBV5-1 and J is TRBJ2-1, with D possibly TRBD1 on 5 matching bases. The CDR3 spans 13 residues. Germline V lookup: CDR1 SGHRS, CDR2 YFSETQ. V was trimmed by 4 bases and J by 9 bases, leaving 14 bases between them. CDR3 region: CASSRELDSEQFF. For the CDR3, the DNA is TGCGCCAGCAGCCGCGAACTCGACAGTGAGCAGTTCTTC.

The chain combines TRBV5-1 with TRBJ1-3; D call uncertain. V shed 0 bases and J shed 0 bases, with 7 bases lying between them. CDR3 length equals 15 residues. The germline gives CDR1 SGHRS, CDR2 YFSETQ. CDR3 region: CASSLGSSSGNTIYF. The CDR3 nucleotides read TGCGCCAGCAGCTTGGGCAGTTCCTCTGGAAACACCATATATTTT.

This sequence joins TRBV10-1 and TRBJ2-2, with 7 bases matching TRBD1. This CDR3 has 15 residues. Looked up from germline, CDR1 is WNHNN and CDR2 is SYGVQD (reference sequence). Trimming at V came to 3 bases and at J to 5 bases, leaving 6 bases not matched to a gene. The CDR3 spells CASSDYKGATGELFF. The CDR3 bases are TGCGCCAGCAGTGATTATAAGGGGGCAACCGGGGAGCTGTTTTTT.